A single sample is the source of the 30 T cell receptor beta chains below, sequenced in a study of T cells in Graves' hyperthyroidism and ophthalmopathy. RNA transcripts gave rise to amplified TCR beta CDR3 regions. The HTBI primer set drove a first-round RT-PCR of the TCR CDR3. Each CDR3 protein is one row after TCRdb ran MiXCR on the multiplex PCR reads. The profile shows 730,000 or so distinct CDR3 sequences, roughly a sixth of them singletons. The sample consisted of blood. All receptors derive from a woman in her forties or fifties with Graves' hyperthyroidism that later progressed to Graves' ophthalmopathy.

This clonotype has more than one count but fewer than ten. The genes are TRBV6-1 and TRBJ2-7, with a weak D call TRBD1 (5 bases). The length of the CDR3 is 14 residues. CDR1 is MNHNS, CDR2 SASEGT, per germline. V was cut by 5 bases and J by 3 bases, with 14 bases left in between. The CDR3 is CASSPGLLHYEQYF. In DNA, the CDR3 is TGTGCCAGCAGTCCAGGGTTACTGCACTACGAGCAGTACTTC.

The sample holds many counts of this clonotype. The V call is TRBV12-3 or TRBV12-4, the J call TRBJ1-5, with a possible D match to TRBD1 (5 bases). The V end was cut by 7 bases, the J end by 2 bases, with 18 bases between. The CDR3 consists of 16 residues. CDR3 sequence: CASTGLGGTGNQPQHF. The CDR3, as DNA: TGTGCCAGCACCGGGTTGGGGGGGACGGGCAATCAGCCCCAGCATTTT.

The sample holds many counts of this clonotype. The gene calls are TRBV5-1 and TRBJ2-7; D ambiguous. CDR1 SGHRS and CDR2 YFSETQ come from the germline V gene. Trimming cost V 4 bases and J 8 bases, with 16 bases left between them. CDR3 length: 13 residues. The CDR3 protein is CASSADPDGKQYF. In nucleotides, the CDR3 is TGCGCCAGCAGCGCGGACCCCGACGGTAAGCAGTACTTC.

This clonotype came up many times. V is TRBV12-3 or TRBV12-4 and J is TRBJ2-1; D is unclear. Trimming removed 6 bases at V and 0 bases at J, with 15 bases between. The length of the CDR3 is 16 residues. The CDR3 protein is CASRNYLQTSYNEQFF. The CDR3 DNA sequence: TGTGCCAGCAGGAACTACCTACAGACCTCCTACAATGAGCAGTTCTTC.

This chain links TRBV29-1 with TRBJ2-1, with D uncertain. Germline V CDR1 and CDR2: SQVTM, ANQGSEA. This CDR3 spans 10 amino acids. With 6 bases removed from V and 5 bases from J, the gap between germline ends came to 5 bases. Here the CDR3 DNA reads TGCAGCGTCGTTGACAATGAGCAGTTCTTC. It encodes CSVVDNEQFF.

Comments on this clonotype: A single base separates this from a much larger clone, so it may be a read error. The V gene is TRBV20-1, the J gene TRBJ2-7, with 11 bases that match TRBD2. This CDR3 has 16 residues. V dropped 3 bases and J dropped 2; count of bases not matched to a gene: 9. Germline CDR1 and CDR2: DFQATT and SNEGSKA (reference sequence). CDR3 residues: CSARLPSGGQTYEQYF. The CDR3 region has the DNA TGCAGTGCTAGGCTCCCTAGCGGGGGGCAAACCTACGAGCAGTACTTC.

V usage is TRBV6-2 or TRBV6-3 and J usage is TRBJ2-4; weak D call: TRBD2 (6 bases). The germline V gene has CDR1 MNHEY and CDR2 SVGEGT. V dropped 0 bases and J dropped 15 bases, with 15 bases sitting between them. The CDR3 totals 13 residues. CDR3 residues: CASSYSEGLHSYF. CDR3 DNA: TGTGCCAGCAGTTACTCGGAGGGACTGCATTCGTACTTC.

The CDR3 sequence is CASSLAPAGDYTF. CDR3 DNA sequence: TGTGCCAGCAGCTTAGCGCCGGCAGGAGACTACACCTTC. The J gene is TRBJ1-2, the V gene TRBV7-9; D is undetermined. Trimming shortened V by 0 bases and J by 10 bases, and 12 bases separated the two germline ends. Germline CDR1 reads SEHNR; CDR2 reads FQNEAQ (reference sequence). This CDR3 region has 13 residues. Full variable domain (remainder filled in from reference TRBV7-9 and TRBJ1-2): DTGVSQNPRHKITKRGQNVTFRCDPISEHNRLYWYRQTLGQGPEFLTYFQNEAQLEKSRLLSDRFSAERPKGSFSTLEIQRTEQGDSAMYLCASSLAPAGDYTFGSGTRLTVV.

The chain carries TRBV7-9 and TRBJ1-2; D call uncertain. There are 13 residues in the CDR3. Germline CDR1 reads SEHNR; CDR2 reads FQNEAQ (reference sequence). V lost 7 bases, J lost 0 bases, and 9 bases lay in between. The CDR3 DNA reads TGTGCCAGCAAGGGTGAATCTAACTATGGCTACACCTTC. It specifies CASKGESNYGYTF. The full variable domain, rest sourced from reference TRBV7-9 and TRBJ1-2, is DTGVSQNPRHKITKRGQNVTFRCDPISEHNRLYWYRQTLGQGPEFLTYFQNEAQLEKSRLLSDRFSAERPKGSFSTLEIQRTEQGDSAMYLCASKGESNYGYTFGSGTRLTVV.

This clonotype was picked up many times. V usage is TRBV30 and J usage is TRBJ2-2; D is ambiguous. The germline V gene has CDR1 GTSNPN and CDR2 SVGIG (reference sequence). V lost 2 bases, J lost 4 bases, and 8 bases lay in between. The CDR3 sequence is 13 residues long. The CDR3 region has the DNA TGTGCCTGGAGTATCCAGTTCACCGGGGAGCTGTTTTTT. Its translation is CAWSIQFTGELFF.

This clonotype was seen only once. An end of the junction differs from the germline gene, which may be a read error. The chain couples TRBV20-1 to TRBJ2-2, with TRBD1 matching 12 bases. This CDR3 has 16 residues. The germline CDR1 and CDR2 sequences are DFQATT and SNEGSKA (reference sequence). The DNA for the CDR3 is TGCAGTGCTCGAGACCGGGACAGGGGGCCGGTCGGGGAGCTGTTTTTT. This translates into CSARDRDRGPVGELFF.

The genes are TRBV19 and TRBJ2-3, with 8 bases fitting TRBD1. The trim removed 1 base at V and 1 base at J, leaving 4 bases unmatched. Germline lookup yields CDR1 LNHDA and CDR2 SQIVND (reference sequence). The CDR3 totals 16 residues. In DNA form, the CDR3 reads TGTGCCAGTAGTATAGGGACAGGGTCGGGCACAGATACGCAGTATTTT. Translation gives CASSIGTGSGTDTQYF.

This clonotype was counted a few times. This chain uses TRBV9 with TRBJ2-5; 16 nucleotides align to TRBD2. Germline assignment: CDR1 SGDLS and CDR2 YYNGEE. Trimming cost V 3 bases and J 2 bases; bases outside gene matches: 4. This CDR3 is built from 17 residues. Here the CDR3 DNA reads TGTGCCAGCAGCGGAGGGACTAGCGGGGGGGTTCAAGAGACCCAGTACTTC. It yields the protein CASSGGTSGGVQETQYF.

The chain links TRBV6-1 to TRBJ2-7; TRBD1 agrees at 8 bases. The length of the CDR3 is 12 residues. Germline trimming cut 9 bases from V and 1 base from J; bases unmatched to any gene: 2. Germline lookup yields CDR1 MNHNS and CDR2 SASEGT. The DNA of the CDR3 is TGTGCCAGTGGACAGGGATCCTACGAGCAGTACTTC. It is translated as CASGQGSYEQYF.

The chain uses TRBV29-1 and TRBJ2-3, with TRBD1 identical over 10 bases. Losses at the gene ends were 5 bases for V and 4 bases for J; bases not matched to a gene: 6. The CDR3 is 14 amino acids. Germline CDR1 reads SQVTM; CDR2 reads ANQGSEA. CDR3 sequence: CSVKDRGRADTQYF. DNA of the CDR3: TGCAGCGTTAAGGACAGGGGGAGGGCAGATACGCAGTATTTT.

This clonotype was detected many times. The chain links TRBV20-1 to TRBJ2-7, with D possibly being TRBD1 (6 bases). The V gene lost 4 bases and the J gene lost 6 bases, with 16 bases spanning the gap. This CDR3 has 13 amino acids. Germline loops: CDR1 DFQATT, CDR2 SNEGSKA (reference sequence). CDR3 residues: CSATQGRPTEQYF. CDR3 DNA sequence: TGCAGTGCTACACAGGGAAGACCTACCGAGCAGTACTTC.

This clonotype was counted a few times. V usage is TRBV24-1 and J usage is TRBJ2-7, with TRBD1 as a possible D gene (6 bases). The length of the CDR3 is 14 residues. In germline, CDR1 is KGHDR, CDR2 SFDVKD. Trimming left V 4 bases short and J 3 bases short, with 12 bases between. CDR3 nucleotides: TGTGCCACCAGTGACACAGGGCGTTACTACGAGCAGTACTTC. Translated, it gives CATSDTGRYYEQYF.

With respect to this clonotype: One junction end disagrees with the germline gene, perhaps due to a read error. The chain combines TRBV6-1 with TRBJ1-6; 9 bases fit TRBD1. Germline CDR1 reads MNHNS; CDR2 reads SASEGT. This CDR3 comprises 16 residues. The CDR3 DNA reads as TGTGCCAGCAGTGACCCCGGACAGGGGTATAGTTCACCCCTCCACTTT. Translation gives CASSDPGQGYSSPLHF.

Notes on this clonotype: Just one base apart from a much larger clone, this may be a read error. The chain recombines TRBV7-2 with TRBJ2-1; 10 bases agree with TRBD2. The V gene end was trimmed by 0 bases and the J gene end by 6 bases; junction bases not matched to a gene: 2. The germline V gene encodes CDR1 SGHTA and CDR2 FQGNSA. The CDR3 contains 15 residues. The CDR3 nucleotides are TGTGCCAGCAGCTTAGCTAGCGGGGGGTCCAATGAGCAGTTCTTC. Translating gives CASSLASGGSNEQFF. Looking up the rest from reference TRBV7-2 and TRBJ2-1 gives the full variable domain: GAGVSQSPSNKVTEKGKDVELRCDPISGHTALYWYRQSLGQGLEFLIYFQGNSAPDKSGLPSDRFSAERTGGSVSTLTIQRTQQEDSAVYLCASSLASGGSNEQFFGPGTRLTVL.

The J gene is TRBJ2-7, the V gene TRBV29-1; a weak D match, TRBD2 (6 bases). The length of the CDR3 is 13 residues. The V gene lost 5 bases and the J gene lost 0 bases, with 11 bases spanning the gap. Germline loops: CDR1 SQVTM, CDR2 ANQGSEA. The CDR3 DNA sequence: TGCAGCGTTACGACCGGGAGCTCCTACGAGCAGTACTTC. This encodes CSVTTGSSYEQYF.

This clonotype was observed a handful of times. The chain carries TRBV6-1 and TRBJ1-6; D remains unclear. Germline CDR1 and CDR2: MNHNS and SASEGT. This CDR3 contains 15 residues. Trimming removed 6 bases from V and 3 bases from J, with 12 bases in between. Here the CDR3 reads CASRWEFVYNSPLHF. The CDR3 region has the DNA TGTGCCAGCAGGTGGGAATTTGTCTATAATTCACCCCTCCACTTT.

This clonotype was counted ten times or more. This sequence joins TRBV20-1 and TRBJ2-5, with D tentatively TRBD1 or TRBD2 (5 bases each). The germline V gene has CDR1 DFQATT and CDR2 SNEGSKA (reference sequence). Between the trimmed V and J ends, which lost 0 bases and 2 bases, there was a span of 13 bases. The CDR3 runs 15 residues. The CDR3 sequence is CSARDGAGGQETQYF. The DNA of the CDR3 is TGCAGTGCTAGAGATGGGGCGGGCGGACAAGAGACCCAGTACTTC.

A few counts support this clonotype. The chain couples TRBV11-2 to TRBJ2-3; 13 bases match TRBD2. The CDR3 extends over 16 amino acids. V shed 5 bases and J 4 bases; nucleotides not matched to a gene: 6. Germline V CDR1 and CDR2: SGHAT, FQNNGV. CDR3 residues: CASSRGLAGVADTQYF. The CDR3 DNA follows: TGTGCCAGCAGCCGCGGACTAGCGGGGGTTGCAGATACGCAGTATTTT.

This clonotype was seen many times. The V gene is TRBV5-1, the J gene TRBJ1-5, with unresolved D. Between the trimmed V and J ends, which lost 0 bases and 0 bases, there was a span of 7 bases. Germline CDR1 SGHRS, CDR2 YFSETQ. This CDR3 has 15 amino acids. This CDR3 is CASSLAGNSNQPQHF. The CDR3 region has the DNA TGCGCCAGCAGCTTGGCCGGGAATAGCAATCAGCCCCAGCATTTT.

This chain uses TRBV19 with TRBJ1-1, with D unresolved. The germline V and J ends were trimmed by 1 base and 2 bases, with 8 bases remaining between them. The CDR3 consists of 14 residues. The germline CDR1 and CDR2 sequences are LNHDA and SQIVND (reference sequence). CDR3 DNA sequence: TGTGCCAGTAGTATAGGAGGGATCAACACTGAAGCTTTCTTT. Translation: CASSIGGINTEAFF.

This clonotype was counted at least ten times. CDR3 loop: CAWRGFTVDFF. The DNA of the CDR3 is TGTGCCTGGAGGGGGTTCACGGTGGACTTCTTT. The rearrangement uses TRBV30 and TRBJ1-1; no clear D. The CDR3 extends over 11 amino acids. The germline V and J ends were trimmed by 3 bases and 14 bases, with 16 bases remaining between them. Germline V gene lookup returns CDR1 GTSNPN and CDR2 SVGIG (reference sequence).

There are many counts of this clonotype. The chain recombines TRBV7-8 with TRBJ2-3; unclear D gene. Trimming cost V 3 bases and J 5 bases, with 9 bases left between them. There are 13 residues in the CDR3. CDR1 is SGHVS and CDR2 is FQNEAQ in the germline V gene. For the CDR3, the DNA is TGTGCCAGCAGCTTGGTGGGGTTAGATACGCAGTATTTT. Translation gives CASSLVGLDTQYF. Combining the CDR3 with reference TRBV7-8 and TRBJ2-3 gives the whole variable domain GAGVSQSPRYKVAKRGQDVALRCDPISGHVSLFWYQQALGQGPEFLTYFQNEAQLDKSGLPSDRFFAERPEGSVSTLKIQRTQQEDSAVYLCASSLVGLDTQYFGPGTRLTVL.

The chain links TRBV7-2 to TRBJ2-1; TRBD2 aligns across 9 bases. The length of the CDR3 is 15 residues. Germline assignment: CDR1 SGHTA and CDR2 FQGNSA. J gave up 7 bases and V 5 bases, and 9 bases lay outside the gene matches. CDR3 loop: CASSRAGGGENEQFF. In DNA, the CDR3 is TGTGCCAGCAGCCGTGCGGGCGGGGGGGAGAATGAGCAGTTCTTC.

This clonotype has only a few counts. The chain is built from TRBV6-2 or TRBV6-3 and TRBJ2-3, with a weak D call TRBD2 (6 bases). The CDR3 contains 13 residues. Deletions cut 7 bases from V and 4 bases from J, with 12 bases between. Germline V gene sequence: CDR1 MNHEY, CDR2 SVGEGT. This chain's CDR3 is CASTQAGPDTQYF. The CDR3 DNA follows: TGTGCCAGCACCCAGGCGGGGCCAGATACGCAGTATTTT.

At least ten counts were recorded for this clonotype. This chain links TRBV7-8 with TRBJ2-1, with D perhaps being TRBD1 or TRBD2 (5 bases each). Germline-derived CDR1 and CDR2 are SGHVS and FQNEAQ. The CDR3 consists of 17 residues. V was pared by 3 bases and J by 0 bases, with 15 bases between. The CDR3 sequence: CASSFGTRISSYNEQFF. The CDR3 nucleotides are TGTGCCAGCAGCTTCGGGACGCGGATTAGCTCCTACAATGAGCAGTTCTTC.